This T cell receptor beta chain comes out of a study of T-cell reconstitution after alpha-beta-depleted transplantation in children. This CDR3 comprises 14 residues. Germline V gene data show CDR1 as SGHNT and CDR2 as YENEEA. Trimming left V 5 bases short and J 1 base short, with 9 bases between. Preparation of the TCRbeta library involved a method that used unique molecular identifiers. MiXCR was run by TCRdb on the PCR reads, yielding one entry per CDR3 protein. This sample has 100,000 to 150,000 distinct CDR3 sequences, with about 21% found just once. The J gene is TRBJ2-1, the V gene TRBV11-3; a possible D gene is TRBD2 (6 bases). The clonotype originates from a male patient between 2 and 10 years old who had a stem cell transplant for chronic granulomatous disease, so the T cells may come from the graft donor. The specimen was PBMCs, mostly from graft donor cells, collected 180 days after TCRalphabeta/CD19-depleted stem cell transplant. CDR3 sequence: CASSPTRSYNEQFF. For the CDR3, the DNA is TGTGCCAGCAGCCCGACTAGGTCCTACAATGAGCAGTTCTTC.